The 30 T cell receptor beta chains given below trace back to one sample, sequenced in a study of neurological immune-mediated disorders. TCRdb re-called the 5' RACE reads through MiXCR, storing one row per CDR3 protein. Here the sample spans about 38,000 distinct CDR3 sequences, approximately 12% being singletons. As to time point: technical triplicate 1. Source material: PBMCs. The receptors were gathered from a man between 60 and 75 years old with HTLV-1-associated myelopathy (HAM/TSP).

This clonotype has ten or more counts. V gene TRBV12-3 or TRBV12-4 combines with J gene TRBJ1-5; 8 nucleotides align to TRBD1. V was clipped by 6 bases and J by 6 bases; unmatched bases: 10. The CDR3 contains 15 residues. The CDR3 reads CASSIHPGGVQPQHF. CDR3 DNA: TGTGCCAGCAGCATCCACCCAGGGGGCGTTCAGCCCCAGCATTTT.

In this sample, this clonotype turned up many times. This chain uses TRBV5-6 with TRBJ2-1; D gene uncertain. CDR1 is SGHDT and CDR2 is YYEEEE in the germline V gene. V lost 1 base and J 3 bases, leaving 14 bases between the germline ends. There are 16 residues in the CDR3. In nucleotides, the CDR3 is TGTGCCAGCAGCTTGTGGTGGCAGCAAAACTACAATGAGCAGTTCTTC. Amino acid sequence: CASSLWWQQNYNEQFF.

This clonotype was counted ten times or more. The chain couples TRBV5-1 to TRBJ1-1; possible D gene TRBD1, 5 bases. Germline CDR1 is SGHRS and CDR2 is YFSETQ. CDR3 length: 13 residues. The ends were cut back, 0 bases at V and 6 bases at J, with 9 bases in the middle. CDR3 coding DNA: TGCGCCAGCAGCTTGGAACAGGACTCTGAAGCTTTCTTT. Translation gives CASSLEQDSEAFF. The entire variable domain, with the rest obtained from reference TRBV5-1 and TRBJ1-1, is as follows: KAGVTQTPRYLIKTRGQQVTLSCSPISGHRSVSWYQQTPGQGLQFLFEYFSETQRNKGNFPGRFSGRQFSNSRSEMNVSTLELGDSALYLCASSLEQDSEAFFGQGTRLTVV.

This clonotype was counted ten times or more. The gene calls are TRBV6-5 and TRBJ2-3; possibly TRBD1 for D (6 bases). Trimming took 8 bases from V and 2 from J, leaving 11 bases between them. The CDR3 extends over 13 amino acids. CDR1 and CDR2 from the germline V gene are MNHEY and SVGAGI. The CDR3 is CASQGRPTDTQYF. CDR3 DNA sequence: TGTGCCAGCCAGGGGCGCCCCACAGATACGCAGTATTTT.

This clonotype was found many times. The chain recombines TRBV20-1 with TRBJ2-1; D is perhaps TRBD1 (6 bases). Trimming took 4 bases from V and 4 from J, leaving 14 bases between them. This CDR3 is built from 14 residues. Germline V gene sequence: CDR1 DFQATT, CDR2 SNEGSKA (reference sequence). This CDR3 reads CSATSGTLYNEQFF. The CDR3 nucleotides are TGCAGTGCTACCTCCGGGACATTGTACAATGAGCAGTTCTTC.

This clonotype was recorded many times. This sequence joins TRBV4-3 and TRBJ1-5, with TRBD1 as a possible D gene (5 bases). The CDR3 loop spans 16 amino acids. The germline gives CDR1 LGHNA, CDR2 YSLEER. With 3 bases removed from V and 7 bases from J, the gap between germline ends came to 19 bases. The CDR3 protein is CASSHALGQGRQPQHF. The CDR3 DNA reads TGCGCCAGCAGCCACGCTCTAGGGCAGGGCCGGCAGCCCCAGCATTTT.

The table lists this clonotype with many counts. The rearrangement links TRBV5-1 to TRBJ1-2; D uncertain. The germline CDR1 and CDR2 sequences are SGHRS and YFSETQ. The CDR3 length is 13 residues. Trimming removed 7 bases at V and 5 bases at J, with 15 bases between. In nucleotides, the CDR3 is TGCGCCAGCGGTATAAATTTGGGGTATGGCTACACCTTC. Translated, it gives CASGINLGYGYTF.

This clonotype has a count of ten or more. The V call is TRBV2, the J call TRBJ2-7; D gene unclear. The CDR3 has 13 amino acids. Germline lookup yields CDR1 SNHLY and CDR2 FYNNEI. The germline V and J ends were trimmed by 7 bases and 7 bases, with 17 bases remaining between them. The CDR3, as DNA: TGTGCCAGCACCCCGGGCCCATTGGGGGAGCAGTACTTC. This encodes CASTPGPLGEQYF.

This clonotype has just a few counts. The chain is built from TRBV20-1 and TRBJ1-1, with D perhaps matching TRBD1 (5 bases). This CDR3 spans 13 amino acids. The germline V and J ends were trimmed by 2 bases and 0 bases, with 7 bases remaining between them. Looked up from germline, CDR1 is DFQATT and CDR2 is SNEGSKA (reference sequence). CDR3 coding DNA: TGCAGTGCTAGAAGACAGCTGAACACTGAAGCTTTCTTT. This translates into CSARRQLNTEAFF.

This clonotype was recorded many times. The CDR3 nucleotides are TGTGCCAGCAGCCACCGGGACTCCTACGAGCAGTACTTC. Translated, it gives CASSHRDSYEQYF. The chain uses TRBV5-6 and TRBJ2-7, with D possibly matching TRBD2 (5 bases). Between the trimmed V and J ends, which lost 4 bases and 0 bases, there was a span of 8 bases. The CDR3 sequence is 13 residues long. Germline V gene sequence: CDR1 SGHDT, CDR2 YYEEEE.

There are many counts of this clonotype. This sequence joins TRBV24-1 and TRBJ2-1; the match to TRBD1 covers 8 bases. V was clipped by 5 bases and J by 3 bases; unmatched bases: 8. There are 16 residues in the CDR3. The germline V gene encodes CDR1 KGHDR and CDR2 SFDVKD. The DNA of the CDR3 is TGTGCCACCAGTGCCTCTGGACAGGGAAACTACAATGAGCAGTTCTTC. It yields the protein CATSASGQGNYNEQFF.

As concerns this clonotype: The DNA is left out, because the CDR3 cannot be placed on it with certainty; the CDR3 is given as TCRdb lists it. This chain links TRBV7-9 with TRBJ1-2; the DNA was not used to check the table's D call, TRBD1. Germline CDR1 reads SEHNR; CDR2 reads FQNEAQ (reference sequence). Counting both end residues, the CDR3 totals 22 amino acids. The CDR3 is CASSFYICSADKEGTDFYGYTF.

This clonotype was picked up many times. The chain employs TRBV3-1 and TRBJ1-1; D not resolved. Trimming left V 1 base short and J 0 bases short, with 3 bases between. Germline CDR1 reads LGHDT; CDR2 reads YNNKEL (reference sequence). This CDR3 contains 13 residues. CDR3 region: CASSQGLNTEAFF. CDR3 bases: TGTGCCAGCAGCCAAGGGTTGAACACTGAAGCTTTCTTT.

This clonotype was counted at least ten times. The chain joins TRBV5-1 to TRBJ2-1; no clear D gene. The CDR3 is 16 amino acids. Trimming took 0 bases from V and 0 from J, leaving 10 bases between them. Germline assignment: CDR1 SGHRS and CDR2 YFSETQ. The CDR3 reads CASSLGGTDSYNEQFF. The CDR3 DNA sequence: TGCGCCAGCAGCTTGGGTGGCACGGACTCCTACAATGAGCAGTTCTTC.

This clonotype was seen at least ten times. The rearrangement links TRBV6-6 to TRBJ2-7; 8 bases are a match to TRBD2. Germline lookup yields CDR1 MNHNY and CDR2 SVGAGI (reference sequence). This CDR3 has 16 residues. V gave up 3 bases and J gave up 5 bases; unmatched junction bases: 12. The CDR3 bases are TGTGCCAGCAGTTATCGCGGGCGGGGGGATACAGACGAGCAGTACTTC. It yields the protein CASSYRGRGDTDEQYF.

This clonotype has a count of ten or more. This sequence joins TRBV5-1 and TRBJ2-7, with 11 bases fitting TRBD2. V was clipped by 1 base and J by 7 bases; unmatched bases: 7. Germline V gene sequence: CDR1 SGHRS, CDR2 YFSETQ. This CDR3 contains 15 residues. The CDR3 protein is CASSLIAGGPSEQYF. The CDR3 nucleotides read TGCGCCAGCAGCTTGATAGCGGGAGGGCCGAGTGAGCAGTACTTC. The entire variable domain, with the rest obtained from reference TRBV5-1 and TRBJ2-7, is as follows: KAGVTQTPRYLIKTRGQQVTLSCSPISGHRSVSWYQQTPGQGLQFLFEYFSETQRNKGNFPGRFSGRQFSNSRSEMNVSTLELGDSALYLCASSLIAGGPSEQYFGPGTRLTVT.

This clonotype was seen at least ten times. The chain uses TRBV5-1 and TRBJ2-1; D gene ambiguous. V lost 6 bases and J lost 8, with 21 bases in between. Germline V gene lookup returns CDR1 SGHRS and CDR2 YFSETQ. The CDR3 is made up of 15 amino acids. The CDR3 coding sequence is TGCGCCAGCACCATTGGTCTTAGGGTAAATCATGAGCAGTTCTTC. Protein sequence: CASTIGLRVNHEQFF.

This clonotype was recorded at least ten times. The V call is TRBV3-1, the J call TRBJ2-3, with D possibly being TRBD1 (5 bases). The CDR3 extends over 11 amino acids. Trimming cost V 5 bases and J 5 bases, with 5 bases left between them. Germline V gene data show CDR1 as LGHDT and CDR2 as YNNKEL (reference sequence). This CDR3 reads CASSRGDTQYF. As DNA, the CDR3 is TGTGCCAGCAGCAGGGGAGATACGCAGTATTTT.

By its share, this clonotype is medium-sized (0.01 to 0.1%). The rearrangement links TRBV14 to TRBJ2-5; 9 nucleotides match TRBD2. With V trimmed by 1 base and J by 4 bases, 7 bases remained unmatched. This CDR3 has 16 residues. Germline V gives CDR1 SGHDN, CDR2 FVKESK. This CDR3 is CASSQGTTSGGETQYF. CDR3 coding DNA: TGTGCCAGCAGCCAAGGTACGACTAGCGGAGGAGAGACCCAGTACTTC.

There are many counts of this clonotype. The chain joins TRBV5-1 to TRBJ2-7, with D unclear. The CDR3 contains 17 residues. Per the germline V gene, CDR1 is SGHRS and CDR2 is YFSETQ. The V gene lost 0 bases and the J gene lost 2 bases, with 18 bases spanning the gap. In nucleotides, the CDR3 is TGCGCCAGCAGCTTGGGGTCACTCTCTCGGGCAGCCTACGAGCAGTACTTC. This gives the protein CASSLGSLSRAAYEQYF.

This clonotype is labeled as medium-sized (0.01 to 0.1%). The V call is TRBV20-1, the J call TRBJ2-3, with a possible D match to TRBD2 (7 bases). The CDR3 totals 17 residues. The V gene's germline CDR1 is DFQATT and CDR2 SNEGSKA (reference sequence). The V gene lost 4 bases and the J gene lost 1 base, with 21 bases spanning the gap. The CDR3 spells CSANRPEGEGRTDTQYF. The CDR3 coding sequence is TGCAGTGCTAATCGCCCCGAGGGGGAGGGCCGCACAGATACGCAGTATTTT.

This clonotype was detected ten times or more. The V gene is TRBV20-1, the J gene TRBJ1-2, with 7 bases fitting TRBD1. Germline V lookup: CDR1 DFQATT, CDR2 SNEGSKA (reference sequence). With 1 base clipped from V and 7 bases from J, the junction kept 6 bases outside the gene matches. The CDR3 has 13 residues. In nucleotides, the CDR3 is TGCAGTGCTAGAGGGCAGGGGGTCGGTGGCTACACCTTC. It encodes CSARGQGVGGYTF.

Ten or more counts support this clonotype. V is TRBV9 and J is TRBJ2-1; D unclear. Germline CDR1 SGDLS, CDR2 YYNGEE. CDR3 length equals 15 residues. Trimming took off 0 bases at V and 8 bases at J, with 15 bases between the two ends. In DNA form, the CDR3 reads TGTGCCAGCAGCGTAGACCCACTCCCAAGCGATGAGCAGTTCTTC. This sequence encodes CASSVDPLPSDEQFF.

The table lists this clonotype with many counts. The rearrangement links TRBV9 to TRBJ1-6, with 7 bases identical to TRBD1. The CDR3 has 16 residues. V gave up 4 bases and J gave up 7 bases; unmatched junction bases: 11. Germline loops: CDR1 SGDLS, CDR2 YYNGEE. CDR3 coding DNA: TGTGCCAGCAGCCCGACGACCGGGACAGAGAATTCACCCCTCCACTTT. Its protein product is CASSPTTGTENSPLHF.

This clonotype was seen at least ten times. The chain has TRBV10-3 and TRBJ2-3; the match to TRBD1 covers 9 bases. The CDR3 totals 17 residues. With V trimmed by 6 bases and J by 0 bases, 10 bases remained unmatched. The germline gives CDR1 ENHRY, CDR2 SYGVKD. The DNA of the CDR3 is TGTGCCATCAGCCCCGGGACAGGGTCTGCGAGCACAGATACGCAGTATTTT. This codes for CAISPGTGSASTDTQYF.

In this sample, this clonotype turned up many times. The genes are TRBV5-1 and TRBJ1-2; TRBD1 is a possible D gene (5 bases). Germline CDR1 and CDR2: SGHRS and YFSETQ. This CDR3 has 14 amino acids. Trimming left V 3 bases short and J 1 base short, with 10 bases between. The CDR3 DNA reads TGCGCCAGCAGCTCCACGGGACTTAACTATGGCTACACCTTC. Protein: CASSSTGLNYGYTF.

This clonotype showed up many times. This sequence joins TRBV3-1 and TRBJ1-4; D unresolved. The CDR3 runs 15 residues. Germline values: CDR1 LGHDT, CDR2 YNNKEL (reference sequence). V lost 4 bases to trimming and J lost 5 bases, with 14 bases between them. The CDR3 is CASSRTRIENEKLFF. DNA of the CDR3: TGTGCCAGCAGCCGTACCCGGATTGAAAATGAAAAACTGTTTTTT.

This clonotype was seen repeatedly, ten times or more. The J gene is TRBJ2-1, the V gene TRBV20-1, with no clear D. The CDR3 spans 11 residues. Germline V CDR1 and CDR2: DFQATT, SNEGSKA (reference sequence). CDR3 sequence: CSSGRYNEQFF. As DNA, the CDR3 is TGCAGCTCTGGACGGTACAATGAGCAGTTCTTC.

There are many counts of this clonotype. The chain has TRBV5-1 and TRBJ2-3; 10 nucleotides line up with TRBD1. Per germline, CDR1 SGHRS and CDR2 YFSETQ. J gave up 5 bases and V 7 bases, and 10 bases lay outside the gene matches. This CDR3 contains 15 residues. CDR3 sequence reads: CASGGPGTGEDTQYF. CDR3 nucleotides: TGCGCCAGCGGGGGTCCCGGGACAGGGGAAGATACGCAGTATTTT.

With regard to this clonotype: A much larger clone differs by one base, so this may be a read error. The rearrangement uses TRBV29-1 and TRBJ1-5; D unresolved. Looked up from germline, CDR1 is SQVTM and CDR2 is ANQGSEA. The V end was cut by 8 bases, the J end by 3 bases, with 14 bases between. The CDR3 length is 13 residues. DNA for the CDR3: TGCAGCATAACGTCTGGGTTCAATCAGCCCCAGCATTTT. Residues: CSITSGFNQPQHF.